Listed below are T cell receptor beta chains from one sample, sequenced in a study of PD-1 and CTLA-4 blockade in melanoma. The table came from immunoSEQ multiplex PCR; TCRdb's copy has only in-frame clones and leaves some out. The sample holds some 30,000 clones, about 87% seen once. The starting material was CD8+ T cells from peripheral blood, obtained from a patient given anti-PD-1 treatment. All receptors come from a human donor with melanoma. CDR3s include the opening cysteine and the closing phenylalanine or tryptophan. A D gene is named only where the DNA matches it firmly. Expanded clones get a size class; other rows say once, few or many, or leave the size out.

size	J	D	V	DNA	CDR3
.	TRBJ1-5	TRBD1	TRBV10-3	TGTGCCATCAGTAACGTACAGGGGGCAGGGCAGCCCCAGCATTTT	CAISNVQGAGQPQHF
.	TRBJ2-1	.	TRBV5-5	TGTGCCAGCAGCTTGGAGCAGAGCGGGTATTACAATGAGCAGTTCTTC	CASSLEQSGYYNEQFF
.	TRBJ2-7	TRBD1	TRBV27	TGTGCCAGCAGTTTTGGGGGACAGGGGGCCTACGAGCAGTACTTC	CASSFGGQGAYEQYF
.	TRBJ2-3	TRBD2	TRBV7-2	TGTGCCAGCAGCTTAGAGGGCGGGGGGTTAGATACGCAGTATTTT	CASSLEGGGLDTQYF
.	TRBJ2-3	TRBD2	TRBV9	TGTGCCAGCAGCTCCTGGACTAGCGGCAGCACAGATACGCAGTATTTT	CASSSWTSGSTDTQYF
.	TRBJ1-1	.	TRBV5-6	TGTGCCAGCAGCTTGGGGTATGGGGGAAATGCTGAAGCTTTCTTT	CASSLGYGGNAEAFF
once	TRBJ2-7	.	TRBV29-1	TGCAGCGTTGAAGGAGGTGTCCTCGGCGAGCAGTACTTC	CSVEGGVLGEQYF
.	TRBJ1-2	.	TRBV9	TGTGCCAGCGGGGGTCCCGTCTATGGCTACACCTTC	CASGGPVYGYTF
.	TRBJ2-2	.	TRBV28	TGTGCCAGCACCCTCGCCCCGGGACAAACAACCGGGGAGCTGTTTTTT	CASTLAPGQTTGELFF
.	TRBJ1-6	TRBD1	TRBV19	TGTGCCAGTAGGGACAGGGGGCGCGTTGGATATCCTAATTCACCCCTCCACTTT	CASRDRGRVGYPNSPLHF
.	TRBJ2-3	.	TRBV28	TGTGCCAGCAGTTCCCGGGACTTGATTACAGATACGCAGTATTTT	CASSSRDLITDTQYF
.	TRBJ2-1	.	TRBV19	TGTGCCAGTAGTATCTCCCAGGGATTTTCCTACAATGAGCAGTTCTTC	CASSISQGFSYNEQFF
.	TRBJ1-2	.	TRBV4-1	TGCGCCAGCAGCCAAGGATCGACAGGTCAGATGGCTAACTATGGCTACACCTTC	CASSQGSTGQMANYGYTF
.	TRBJ2-7	.	TRBV28	TGTGCCAGCAGACCTGGACAGTGGGGAAACTACGAGCAGTACTTC	CASRPGQWGNYEQYF
.	TRBJ1-1	.	TRBV5-4	TGTGCCAGCAGCTTAACCGGGGCCCCTGAAGCTTTCTTT	CASSLTGAPEAFF
.	TRBJ1-1	.	TRBV27	TGTGCCAGCAGGCGAGGCACTGAAGCTTTCTTT	CASRRGTEAFF
.	TRBJ2-1	TRBD2	TRBV7-9	TGTGCCAGCAGTCCTAGCGGGGGTCTTTACAATGAGCAGTTCTTC	CASSPSGGLYNEQFF
.	TRBJ1-6	.	TRBV6-5	TGTGCCAGTAAGGCGCAGCCATACAATTCACCCCTCCACTTT	CASKAQPYNSPLHF
.	TRBJ2-2	.	TRBV29-1	TGCAGCACCCCGAAGGAAACCGGGGAGCTGTTTTTT	CSTPKETGELFF
.	TRBJ1-1	TRBD1	TRBV2	TGTGCCAGCAGGGGGACAGGGGGCAAGAACACTGAAGCTTTCTTT	CASRGTGGKNTEAFF
.	TRBJ2-5	TRBD1	TRBV5-6	TGTGCCAGCAGCTTGGGGGGACAGGGGGCCTGGGAGACCCAGTACTTC	CASSLGGQGAWETQYF
.	TRBJ2-1	.	TRBV5-4	TGTGCCAGCAGCCTAAACCCGGACAATGAGCAGTTCTTC	CASSLNPDNEQFF
.	TRBJ2-2	TRBD1	TRBV7-9	TGTGCCAGCAGCTTTCTGGGGACAGGGGACGCCACCGGGGAGCTGTTTTTT	CASSFLGTGDATGELFF
.	TRBJ2-7	.	TRBV30	TGTGCCTGTACTGACACTGGATACGAGCAGTACTTC	CACTDTGYEQYF